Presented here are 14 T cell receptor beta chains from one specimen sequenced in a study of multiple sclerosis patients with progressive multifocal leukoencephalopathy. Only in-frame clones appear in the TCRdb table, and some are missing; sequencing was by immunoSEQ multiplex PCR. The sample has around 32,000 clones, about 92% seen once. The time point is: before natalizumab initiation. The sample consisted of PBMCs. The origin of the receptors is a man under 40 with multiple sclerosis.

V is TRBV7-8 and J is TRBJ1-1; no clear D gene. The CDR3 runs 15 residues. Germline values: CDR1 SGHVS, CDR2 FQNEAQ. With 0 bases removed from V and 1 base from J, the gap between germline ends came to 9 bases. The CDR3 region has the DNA TGTGCCAGCAGCTTAGCAGGGTCGGGGAACACTGAAGCTTTCTTT. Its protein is CASSLAGSGNTEAFF.

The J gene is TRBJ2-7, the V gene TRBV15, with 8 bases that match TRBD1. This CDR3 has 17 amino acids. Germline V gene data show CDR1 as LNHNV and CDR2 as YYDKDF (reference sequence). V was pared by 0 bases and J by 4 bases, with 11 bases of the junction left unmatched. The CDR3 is CATSRDPAGGRGYEQYF. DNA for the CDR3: TGTGCCACCAGCAGAGATCCGGCAGGGGGCAGGGGGTACGAGCAGTACTTC.

For the CDR3, the DNA is TGCGCCAGCAGGCGGTCCGGGGCGACTAATGAAAAACTGTTTTTT. It specifies CASRRSGATNEKLFF. V usage is TRBV5-1 and J usage is TRBJ1-4; D may be TRBD1 (5 bases). The CDR3 is made up of 15 amino acids. V dropped 5 bases and J dropped 2 bases, with 13 bases sitting between them. Germline lookup yields CDR1 SGHRS and CDR2 YFSETQ.

CDR3 residues: CASSEETGVTEAFF. The CDR3 nucleotides read TGCGCCAGCAGTGAGGAGACAGGGGTCACTGAAGCTTTCTTT. V gene TRBV10-2 combines with J gene TRBJ1-1, with 8 bases aligning to TRBD1. Unmatched junction bases numbered 3, after V lost 2 bases and J lost 4 bases. The CDR3 runs 14 residues. Germline CDR1 reads WSHSY; CDR2 reads SAAADI.

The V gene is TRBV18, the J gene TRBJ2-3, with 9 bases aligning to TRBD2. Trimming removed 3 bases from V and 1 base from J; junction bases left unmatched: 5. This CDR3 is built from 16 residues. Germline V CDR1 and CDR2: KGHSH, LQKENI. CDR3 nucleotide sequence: TGTGCCAGCTCACCGGGCGGGAGGGCTCGCACAGATACGCAGTATTTT. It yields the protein CASSPGGRARTDTQYF. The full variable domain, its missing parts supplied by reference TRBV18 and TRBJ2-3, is NAGVMQNPRHLVRRRGQEARLRCSPMKGHSHVYWYRQLPEEGLKFMVYLQKENIIDESGMPKERFSAEFPKEGPSILRIQQVVRGDSAAYFCASSPGGRARTDTQYFGPGTRLTVL.

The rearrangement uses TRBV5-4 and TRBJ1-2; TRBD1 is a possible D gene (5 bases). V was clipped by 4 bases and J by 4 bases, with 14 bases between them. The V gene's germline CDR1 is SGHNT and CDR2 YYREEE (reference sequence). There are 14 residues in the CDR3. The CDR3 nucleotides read TGTGCCAGCAGCGCCGTACATGGGGGCTATGGCTACACCTTC. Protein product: CASSAVHGGYGYTF.

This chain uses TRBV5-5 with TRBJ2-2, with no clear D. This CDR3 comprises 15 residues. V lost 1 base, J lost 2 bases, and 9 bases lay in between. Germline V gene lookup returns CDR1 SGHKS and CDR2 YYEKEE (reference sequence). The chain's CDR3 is CASSLYSPNTGELFF. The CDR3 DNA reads TGTGCCAGCAGCTTGTATTCTCCAAACACCGGGGAGCTGTTTTTT.

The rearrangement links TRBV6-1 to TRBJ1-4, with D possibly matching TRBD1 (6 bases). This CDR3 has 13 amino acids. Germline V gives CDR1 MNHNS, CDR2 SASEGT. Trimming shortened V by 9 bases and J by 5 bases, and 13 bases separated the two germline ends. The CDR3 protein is CASSGTSNEKLFF. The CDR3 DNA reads TGTGCCAGTTCCGGGACATCCAATGAAAAACTGTTTTTT.

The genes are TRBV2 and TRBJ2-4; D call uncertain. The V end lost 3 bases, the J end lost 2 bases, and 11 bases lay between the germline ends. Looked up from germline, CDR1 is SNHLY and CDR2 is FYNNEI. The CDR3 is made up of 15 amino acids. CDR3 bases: TGTGCCAGCAGTGAGAGGCAGCAGACCAAAAACATTCAGTACTTC. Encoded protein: CASSERQQTKNIQYF.

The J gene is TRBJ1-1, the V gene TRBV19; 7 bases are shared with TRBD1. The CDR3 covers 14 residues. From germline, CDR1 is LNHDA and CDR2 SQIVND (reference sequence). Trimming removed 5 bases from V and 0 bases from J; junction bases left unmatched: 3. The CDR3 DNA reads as TGTGCCAGTAGTGAGGGACAGATGAACACTGAAGCTTTCTTT. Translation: CASSEGQMNTEAFF.

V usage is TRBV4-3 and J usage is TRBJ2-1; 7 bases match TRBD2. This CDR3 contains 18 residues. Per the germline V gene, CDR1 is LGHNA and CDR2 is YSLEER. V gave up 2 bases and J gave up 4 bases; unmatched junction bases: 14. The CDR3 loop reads CASSQRKRDYPLYNEQFF. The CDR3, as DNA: TGCGCCAGCAGCCAAAGAAAGCGGGACTACCCTCTATACAATGAGCAGTTCTTC.

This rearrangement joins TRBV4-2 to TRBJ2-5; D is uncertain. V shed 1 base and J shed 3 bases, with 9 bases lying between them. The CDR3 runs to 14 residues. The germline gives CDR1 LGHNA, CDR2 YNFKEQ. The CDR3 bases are TGTGCCAGCAGCCAAGTCGGTCGGGAAGAGACCCAGTACTTC. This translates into CASSQVGREETQYF.

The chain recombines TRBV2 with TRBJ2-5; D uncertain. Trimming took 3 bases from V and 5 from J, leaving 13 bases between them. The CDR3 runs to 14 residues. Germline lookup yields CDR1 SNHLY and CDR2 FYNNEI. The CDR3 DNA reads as TGTGCCAGCAGTGACGGTGGTGGTTTGGAGACCCAGTACTTC. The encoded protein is CASSDGGGLETQYF. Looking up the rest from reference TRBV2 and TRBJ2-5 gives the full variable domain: EPEVTQTPSHQVTQMGQEVILRCVPISNHLYFYWYRQILGQKVEFLVSFYNNEISEKSEIFDDQFSVERPDGSNFTLKIRSTKLEDSAMYFCASSDGGGLETQYFGPGTRLLVL.

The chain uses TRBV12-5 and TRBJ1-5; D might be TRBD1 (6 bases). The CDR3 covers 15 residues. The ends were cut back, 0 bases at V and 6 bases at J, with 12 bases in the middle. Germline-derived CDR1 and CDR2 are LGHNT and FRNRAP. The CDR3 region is CASGLVADSGQPQHF. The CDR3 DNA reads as TGTGCTAGTGGTTTGGTGGCGGACAGCGGTCAGCCCCAGCATTTT.